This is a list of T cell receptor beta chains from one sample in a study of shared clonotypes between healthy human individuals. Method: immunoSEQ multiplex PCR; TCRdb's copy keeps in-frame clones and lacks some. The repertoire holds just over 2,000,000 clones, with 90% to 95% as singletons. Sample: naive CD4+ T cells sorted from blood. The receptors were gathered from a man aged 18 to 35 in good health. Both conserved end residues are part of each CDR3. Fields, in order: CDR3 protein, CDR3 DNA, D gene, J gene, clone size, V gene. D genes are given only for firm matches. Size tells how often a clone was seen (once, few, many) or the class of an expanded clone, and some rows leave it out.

cdr3_aa: CASRNTGELFF; cdr3_nt: TGTGCCAGCAGAAACACCGGGGAGCTGTTTTTT; d_call: .; j_call: TRBJ2-2; clone_size: .; v_call: TRBV2
cdr3_aa: CASSLGQGAKGQPQHF; cdr3_nt: TGTGCCAGCAGCTTAGGACAGGGGGCGAAAGGTCAGCCCCAGCATTTT; d_call: TRBD1; j_call: TRBJ1-5; clone_size: .; v_call: TRBV13
cdr3_aa: CASSPTGDYGYTF; cdr3_nt: TGTGCCAGCTCACCCACAGGAGACTATGGCTACACCTTC; d_call: .; j_call: TRBJ1-2; clone_size: .; v_call: TRBV18
cdr3_aa: CASRDRDDNSPLHF; cdr3_nt: TGTGCCAGCAGAGACAGAGACGATAATTCACCCCTCCACTTT; d_call: .; j_call: TRBJ1-6; clone_size: .; v_call: TRBV6-6
cdr3_aa: CASSLGLQETQYF; cdr3_nt: TGCGCCAGCAGCCTGGGACTTCAAGAGACCCAGTACTTC; d_call: .; j_call: TRBJ2-5; clone_size: .; v_call: TRBV5-1
cdr3_aa: CASSLGRGLGQETQYF; cdr3_nt: TGCGCCAGCAGCTTGGGGAGGGGTCTCGGGCAAGAGACCCAGTACTTC; d_call: .; j_call: TRBJ2-5; clone_size: once; v_call: TRBV5-1
cdr3_aa: CASTHGVGETQYF; cdr3_nt: TGTGCCAGCACCCATGGGGTTGGTGAGACCCAGTACTTC; d_call: .; j_call: TRBJ2-5; clone_size: .; v_call: TRBV11-1
cdr3_aa: CASSLVGRTSGGHNEQFF; cdr3_nt: TGTGCCAGCAGCTTGGTGGGGCGGACTAGCGGGGGACACAATGAGCAGTTCTTC; d_call: TRBD2; j_call: TRBJ2-1; clone_size: .; v_call: TRBV5-6
cdr3_aa: CASSLVFWQTTDTGELFF; cdr3_nt: TGTGCCAGCAGCTTAGTGTTCTGGCAAACAACGGACACCGGGGAGCTGTTTTTT; d_call: .; j_call: TRBJ2-2; clone_size: .; v_call: TRBV7-9
cdr3_aa: CASSPGSWAGYTF; cdr3_nt: TGTGCCAGCAGCCCCGGGTCATGGGCTGGCTACACCTTC; d_call: .; j_call: TRBJ1-2; clone_size: .; v_call: TRBV7-8
cdr3_aa: CASSERGQGFYEQYF; cdr3_nt: TGTGCCAGCAGTGAGCGGGGGCAGGGGTTCTACGAGCAGTACTTC; d_call: .; j_call: TRBJ2-7; clone_size: once; v_call: TRBV2
cdr3_aa: CASSKLGGTTEAFF; cdr3_nt: TGTGCCAGTAGTAAGTTAGGGGGGACCACTGAAGCTTTCTTT; d_call: .; j_call: TRBJ1-1; clone_size: .; v_call: TRBV19
cdr3_aa: CAIQKETDTQYF; cdr3_nt: TGTGCCATCCAGAAGGAAACAGATACGCAGTATTTT; d_call: .; j_call: TRBJ2-3; clone_size: once; v_call: TRBV10-3
cdr3_aa: CASSLGLGANTIYF; cdr3_nt: TGCGCCAGCAGCTTGGGCTTGGGCGCAAACACCATATATTTT; d_call: .; j_call: TRBJ1-3; clone_size: once; v_call: TRBV5-1
cdr3_aa: CASSIDRAYEQYF; cdr3_nt: TGTGCCAGTAGTATAGACCGAGCCTACGAGCAGTACTTC; d_call: .; j_call: TRBJ2-7; clone_size: .; v_call: TRBV19
cdr3_aa: CASSFTTGPDTQYF; cdr3_nt: TGTGCCAGCAGCTTTACGACAGGGCCGGATACGCAGTATTTT; d_call: TRBD1; j_call: TRBJ2-3; clone_size: .; v_call: TRBV11-2
cdr3_aa: CASSRTGIHTDTQYF; cdr3_nt: TGTGCCAGCAGCAGAACCGGGATACACACAGATACGCAGTATTTT; d_call: .; j_call: TRBJ2-3; clone_size: .; v_call: TRBV2
cdr3_aa: CASSRTGGLYGYTF; cdr3_nt: TGTGCCAGCAGTAGGACAGGGGGCCTTTATGGCTACACCTTC; d_call: TRBD1; j_call: TRBJ1-2; clone_size: .; v_call: TRBV2
cdr3_aa: CASSLSAGELFF; cdr3_nt: TGTGCCAGCAGTTTGTCCGCCGGGGAGCTGTTTTTT; d_call: .; j_call: TRBJ2-2; clone_size: .; v_call: TRBV28
cdr3_aa: CASSEFGEEGRNSPLHF; cdr3_nt: TGTGCCAGCAGTGAATTCGGGGAGGAGGGACGTAATTCACCCCTCCACTTT; d_call: .; j_call: TRBJ1-6; clone_size: .; v_call: TRBV6-1
cdr3_aa: CSVESSSGNTIYF; cdr3_nt: TGCAGCGTGGAAAGCAGCTCTGGAAACACCATATATTTT; d_call: .; j_call: TRBJ1-3; clone_size: .; v_call: TRBV29-1
cdr3_aa: CASTPGGLTYEQYF; cdr3_nt: TGTGCCAGCACCCCCGGGGGGCTTACCTACGAGCAGTACTTC; d_call: .; j_call: TRBJ2-7; clone_size: .; v_call: TRBV28
cdr3_aa: CASSASGRAVGEQYF; cdr3_nt: TGTGCCAGCAGCGCTAGCGGGAGGGCCGTCGGCGAGCAGTACTTC; d_call: TRBD2; j_call: TRBJ2-7; clone_size: few; v_call: TRBV6-5
cdr3_aa: CASSAGTGYSPLHF; cdr3_nt: TGTGCCAGCAGCGCCGGGACAGGATATTCACCCCTCCACTTT; d_call: TRBD1; j_call: TRBJ1-6; clone_size: .; v_call: TRBV9
cdr3_aa: CASSWGTRFSYNSPLHF; cdr3_nt: TGTGCCAGCAGCTGGGGCACCAGGTTCTCCTATAATTCACCCCTCCACTTT; d_call: .; j_call: TRBJ1-6; clone_size: .; v_call: TRBV5-5
cdr3_aa: CASRDRSSLEAFF; cdr3_nt: TGTGCCAGCAGGGACAGATCCAGCCTTGAAGCTTTCTTT; d_call: .; j_call: TRBJ1-1; clone_size: .; v_call: TRBV25-1
cdr3_aa: CASSYLGLLYEQYF; cdr3_nt: TGTGCCAGCAGTTACCTGGGCCTACTCTACGAGCAGTACTTC; d_call: .; j_call: TRBJ2-7; clone_size: .; v_call: TRBV6-6
cdr3_aa: CASSLGRAGVEQYF; cdr3_nt: TGTGCCAGCAGCTTAGGGCGCGCGGGAGTCGAGCAGTACTTC; d_call: TRBD2; j_call: TRBJ2-7; clone_size: .; v_call: TRBV11-3
cdr3_aa: CASSYTGPVMNTEAFF; cdr3_nt: TGTGCCAGCAGTTACACAGGGCCCGTTATGAACACTGAAGCTTTCTTT; d_call: .; j_call: TRBJ1-1; clone_size: .; v_call: TRBV28
cdr3_aa: CASSLVQGNQPQHF; cdr3_nt: TGTGCCAGCAGCTTAGTACAAGGCAATCAGCCCCAGCATTTT; d_call: .; j_call: TRBJ1-5; clone_size: .; v_call: TRBV7-2
cdr3_aa: CASSQGMAQPQHF; cdr3_nt: TGTGCCAGTAGCCAGGGTATGGCCCAGCCCCAGCATTTT; d_call: .; j_call: TRBJ1-5; clone_size: .; v_call: TRBV19
cdr3_aa: CSVATDRSQPQHF; cdr3_nt: TGCAGCGTTGCAACCGACAGAAGTCAGCCCCAGCATTTT; d_call: .; j_call: TRBJ1-5; clone_size: .; v_call: TRBV29-1
cdr3_aa: CASSVGGQIFGEQYF; cdr3_nt: TGTGCCAGCAGCGTAGGGGGACAGATTTTTGGCGAGCAGTACTTC; d_call: TRBD1; j_call: TRBJ2-7; clone_size: .; v_call: TRBV9
cdr3_aa: CATKGQPYNSPLHF; cdr3_nt: TGTGCCACAAAAGGGCAGCCCTATAATTCACCCCTCCACTTT; d_call: .; j_call: TRBJ1-6; clone_size: .; v_call: TRBV27
cdr3_aa: CASSVLGRGSYNEQFF; cdr3_nt: TGTGCCAGCAGCGTCCTGGGCAGGGGTTCCTACAATGAGCAGTTCTTC; d_call: .; j_call: TRBJ2-1; clone_size: .; v_call: TRBV9
cdr3_aa: CASSQEQGSSYEQYF; cdr3_nt: TGCGCCAGCAGCCAAGAACAGGGGAGCTCCTACGAGCAGTACTTC; d_call: TRBD1; j_call: TRBJ2-7; clone_size: .; v_call: TRBV4-1
cdr3_aa: CASSASREGELFF; cdr3_nt: TGTGCCAGCAGTGCATCAAGGGAGGGGGAGCTGTTTTTT; d_call: .; j_call: TRBJ2-2; clone_size: .; v_call: TRBV6-1
cdr3_aa: CAWSSGRSPSTDTQYF; cdr3_nt: TGTGCCTGGAGTTCAGGGCGGAGCCCTAGCACAGATACGCAGTATTTT; d_call: .; j_call: TRBJ2-3; clone_size: .; v_call: TRBV30
cdr3_aa: CASSLEGDGAGNTIYF; cdr3_nt: TGCGCCAGCAGCTTGGAGGGGGACGGGGCTGGAAACACCATATATTTT; d_call: .; j_call: TRBJ1-3; clone_size: once; v_call: TRBV5-1
cdr3_aa: CASSLIRAGTEAFF; cdr3_nt: TGTGCCAGCAGCTTGATCCGGGCGGGGACTGAAGCTTTCTTT; d_call: .; j_call: TRBJ1-1; clone_size: once; v_call: TRBV5-6
cdr3_aa: CASSLAGRGAAAEAFF; cdr3_nt: TGTGCCAGCAGCTTAGCGGGAAGGGGCGCCGCCGCTGAAGCTTTCTTT; d_call: .; j_call: TRBJ1-1; clone_size: .; v_call: TRBV7-9
cdr3_aa: CASSESKSTNYGYTF; cdr3_nt: TGTGCCAGCAGTGAAAGTAAGAGTACTAACTATGGCTACACCTTC; d_call: .; j_call: TRBJ1-2; clone_size: .; v_call: TRBV6-1
cdr3_aa: CASSSRTSGKETQYF; cdr3_nt: TGTGCCAGCAGCTCCCGGACTAGCGGCAAAGAGACCCAGTACTTC; d_call: TRBD2; j_call: TRBJ2-5; clone_size: .; v_call: TRBV14
cdr3_aa: CASAPRQGFSYEQYF; cdr3_nt: TGTGCCAGTGCCCCCCGACAGGGCTTCTCCTACGAGCAGTACTTC; d_call: TRBD1; j_call: TRBJ2-7; clone_size: .; v_call: TRBV7-9
cdr3_aa: CASSPIKGAQGYGYTF; cdr3_nt: TGTGCCAGCAGCCCCATTAAGGGGGCGCAGGGCTATGGCTACACCTTC; d_call: TRBD1; j_call: TRBJ1-2; clone_size: .; v_call: TRBV9
cdr3_aa: CASKPDGTNEKLFF; cdr3_nt: TGTGCCAGCAAGCCCGATGGGACTAATGAAAAACTGTTTTTT; d_call: .; j_call: TRBJ1-4; clone_size: once; v_call: TRBV27
cdr3_aa: CSVVDSGNQPQHF; cdr3_nt: TGCAGCGTTGTGGACAGCGGAAATCAGCCCCAGCATTTT; d_call: .; j_call: TRBJ1-5; clone_size: .; v_call: TRBV29-1
cdr3_aa: CASSPLVGGLETQYF; cdr3_nt: TGTGCCAGCTCACCACTCGTGGGGGGTCTCGAGACCCAGTACTTC; d_call: .; j_call: TRBJ2-5; clone_size: .; v_call: TRBV18
cdr3_aa: CTSVSGPGGQPQHF; cdr3_nt: TGTACCAGCGTAAGCGGGCCCGGGGGTCAGCCCCAGCATTTT; d_call: .; j_call: TRBJ1-5; clone_size: .; v_call: TRBV6-1
cdr3_aa: CAIKKGGGNQPQHF; cdr3_nt: TGTGCCATCAAAAAAGGGGGAGGCAATCAGCCCCAGCATTTT; d_call: .; j_call: TRBJ1-5; clone_size: few; v_call: TRBV28
cdr3_aa: CASSPEAGRSRETQYF; cdr3_nt: TGTGCCAGCAGCCCAGAGGCAGGGAGATCCCGAGAGACCCAGTACTTC; d_call: .; j_call: TRBJ2-5; clone_size: .; v_call: TRBV6-6
cdr3_aa: CASSSTGYQEQFF; cdr3_nt: TGTGCCAGCAGCTCTACAGGGTATCAGGAGCAGTTCTTC; d_call: .; j_call: TRBJ2-1; clone_size: .; v_call: TRBV5-4
cdr3_aa: CASSVQGKQPQHF; cdr3_nt: TGCGCCAGCAGCGTACAGGGTAAGCAGCCCCAGCATTTT; d_call: .; j_call: TRBJ1-5; clone_size: .; v_call: TRBV5-1
cdr3_aa: CASSLGAGEETQYF; cdr3_nt: TGTGCCAGCAGCTTAGGTGCAGGGGAAGAGACCCAGTACTTC; d_call: .; j_call: TRBJ2-5; clone_size: .; v_call: TRBV7-6
cdr3_aa: CASSFPDRGGYTF; cdr3_nt: TGCGCCAGCAGCTTCCCGGACAGGGGAGGCTACACCTTC; d_call: TRBD1; j_call: TRBJ1-2; clone_size: .; v_call: TRBV5-1
cdr3_aa: CASSSADVRNEQFF; cdr3_nt: TGTGCCAGCAGTTCGGCAGACGTAAGGAATGAGCAGTTCTTC; d_call: .; j_call: TRBJ2-1; clone_size: .; v_call: TRBV25-1
cdr3_aa: CASSLGPGTDTQYF; cdr3_nt: TGTGCCAGCAGCTTGGGCCCGGGTACAGATACGCAGTATTTT; d_call: .; j_call: TRBJ2-3; clone_size: .; v_call: TRBV5-6